Reported below is one T cell receptor beta chain. Trimming removed 4 bases at V and 1 base at J, with 8 bases between. Looked up from germline, CDR1 is SGHTA and CDR2 is FQGTGA. The length of the CDR3 is 14 residues. Amplification used 60 Vbeta primers and 13 Jbeta primers. TCRdb keeps only in-frame clones here, not all; method: immunoSEQ multiplex PCR. Of 110,000 to 150,000 clones listed, around 86% are singletons. These data belong to a study of cytomegalovirus exposure and HLA in healthy donors. Overall study context: Among about 179 million T cells, an earlier analysis found roughly 100 million unique TCR beta sequences.

The rearrangement links TRBV7-3 to TRBJ1-3, with D perhaps matching TRBD1 (5 bases). The sample taken for sequencing was PBMCs. The origin of this receptor is a female donor in good health and CMV-seronegative. The CDR3: CASSSGSSGNTIYF. The DNA for the CDR3 is TGTGCCAGCAGCTCAGGGTCTTCTGGAAACACCATATATTTT.